These T cell receptor beta chains were read from a single sample in a study of CD8+ T cells in alopecia areata. Data came from immunoSEQ multiplex PCR; TCRdb stores just in-frame clones and leaves some out. Among roughly 190,000 clones, more than 55% were seen once, and the ten largest hold about 3%. The material sequenced was CD4+ T cells sorted from blood, taken at week 4, from a patient treated with tofacitinib. These TCRs come from a human donor with alopecia areata. CDR3s include the opening cysteine and the closing phenylalanine or tryptophan. D genes are given only for firm matches. For some rows the clone size is stated as once, few or many, or as a class when expanded; others skip it.

>TRBD2|few|TRBJ2-5|15|TRBV9
TGTGCCAGCAGCGTAAATAGCGGGGCCCAAGAGACCCAGTACTTC
CASSVNSGAQETQYF
>TRBD1|-|TRBJ1-2|16|TRBV29-1
TGCAGCGTTGAATTAGTTCCCGGGACAGGGGAGAGTGGCTACACCTTC
CSVELVPGTGESGYTF
>-|-|TRBJ2-7|14|TRBV9
TGTGCCAGCAGCGTAAGGGACTTTTCCTACGAGCAGTACTTC
CASSVRDFSYEQYF
>TRBD1|-|TRBJ2-6|19|TRBV5-4
TGTGCCAGCAGCTTGGGCCGGGACAGAGGTCGTTCTGGGGCCAACGTCCTGACTTTC
CASSLGRDRGRSGANVLTF
>-|-|TRBJ2-3|11|TRBV20-1
TGCAGTGCTCGAGTGAGGAATACGCAGTATTTT
CSARVRNTQYF
>-|-|TRBJ2-5|15|TRBV29-1
TGCAGCGTGCCCATGCCAGGGCCCAGGCAAGAGACCCAGTACTTC
CSVPMPGPRQETQYF
>-|-|TRBJ1-5|12|TRBV29-1
TGCAGCGCTTTAGACCCTGCCCAGCCCCAGCATTTT
CSALDPAQPQHF
>TRBD2|many|TRBJ2-3|17|TRBV12-5
TGTGCTAGTGGCCACGCTAGCGGGGGGGCCTTACCAGATACGCAGTATTTT
CASGHASGGALPDTQYF
>-|few|TRBJ2-1|16|TRBV29-1
TGCAGCGCCAGTCAAGGGGGGGGAATATCCTACAATGAGCAGTTCTTC
CSASQGGGISYNEQFF
>-|-|TRBJ2-1|18|TRBV2
TGTGCCAGCAGTGAAGGGCCGGACTGGGCTGGCCTACACAATGAGCAGTTCTTC
CASSEGPDWAGLHNEQFF
>-|-|TRBJ1-1|17|TRBV11-2
TGTGCCAGCAGCTTATTTAACTTTGGACACCTGAACACTGAAGCTTTCTTT
CASSLFNFGHLNTEAFF
>TRBD1|-|TRBJ1-2|15|TRBV5-1
TGCGCCAGCAGCTTGGGTGTAGGGGGCGGCTATGGCTACACCTTC
CASSLGVGGGYGYTF
>-|-|TRBJ1-2|13|TRBV5-6
TGTGCCAGCAGCTTGGATCAGAACTATGGCTACACCTTC
CASSLDQNYGYTF
>TRBD1|-|TRBJ2-5|15|TRBV4-2
TGTGCCAGCAGCCAATGGGGACAGGGAGAAGAGACCCAGTACTTC
CASSQWGQGEETQYF
>-|-|TRBJ2-5|14|TRBV7-2
TGTGCCAGCAGCTTATCGGCGGGGCGAGAGACCCAGTACTTC
CASSLSAGRETQYF
>TRBD2|-|TRBJ2-5|13|TRBV29-1
TGCAGCGCCCCTCCTAGCGGGGCGGAGACCCAGTACTTC
CSAPPSGAETQYF
>-|few|TRBJ2-1|14|TRBV5-4
TGTGCCAGCAGCAGCAGGGGGGCCTACAATGAGCAGTTCTTC
CASSSRGAYNEQFF